One and the same sample provided the 23 T cell receptor beta chains below, sequenced in a study of shared clonotypes between healthy human individuals. Libraries were prepared by immunoSEQ multiplex PCR; TCRdb keeps only in-frame clonotypes and omits some of them. The table lists millions of clones, approximately 94% of them singletons, with roughly 1.1% in the top ten. CD45RO-negative cells were positively selected for CCR7, leaving out terminally differentiated effector memory CD45RA+ cells. The specimen was naive CD8+ T cells sorted from blood. These receptors were obtained from a man between 18 and 29 years old in good health.

The V and J genes are TRBV4-1 and TRBJ2-7, with 10 bases that match TRBD2. The CDR3 extends over 14 amino acids. V trimming: 4 bases; J trimming: 3 bases; junction bases outside the gene matches: 3. From germline, CDR1 is MGHRA and CDR2 YSYEKL. CDR3 residues: CASSLGTSVYEQYF. CDR3 nucleotides: TGCGCCAGCAGCCTGGGGACTAGCGTCTACGAGCAGTACTTC.

This clone showed up just once. V gene TRBV6-5 combines with J gene TRBJ2-7, with D tentatively TRBD2 (6 bases). Germline V gives CDR1 MNHEY, CDR2 SVGAGI. V was pared by 5 bases and J by 3 bases, with 14 bases between. The CDR3 is made up of 14 amino acids. The chain's CDR3 is CASSPMVGGYEQYF. The DNA of the CDR3 is TGTGCCAGCAGTCCTATGGTCGGGGGCTACGAGCAGTACTTC.

Worth noting for this clone: Other nucleotide sequences in the sample specify the same CDR3. This rearrangement joins TRBV9 to TRBJ2-7; D is unresolved. Germline-derived CDR1 and CDR2 are SGDLS and YYNGEE. Trimming removed 0 bases from V and 6 bases from J, with 10 bases in between. The CDR3 extends over 13 amino acids. Written as DNA, the CDR3 is TGTGCCAGCAGCGTAGGTGGGATTGGCGAGCAGTACTTC. This translates into CASSVGGIGEQYF.

The sample holds one count of this clone. The CDR3 DNA reads TGTGCCAGCAGCATGGGACTAGGCTACGAGCAGTACTTC. It encodes CASSMGLGYEQYF. The chain uses TRBV7-2 and TRBJ2-7, with 8 bases lining up with TRBD2. J lost 3 bases, V lost 5 bases, and 3 bases had no gene match. Germline V gene lookup returns CDR1 SGHTA and CDR2 FQGNSA. The CDR3 sequence is 13 residues long.

This clone has just one count. The chain recombines TRBV9 with TRBJ2-1, with 9 bases that match TRBD1. The CDR3 spans 15 residues. Germline assignment: CDR1 SGDLS and CDR2 YYNGEE. The ends lost 0 bases at V and 5 bases at J; junction bases unmatched: 3. For the CDR3, the DNA is TGTGCCAGCAGCGTAGAGGGACAGGGTGACAATGAGCAGTTCTTC. Translating it yields CASSVEGQGDNEQFF.

The chain joins TRBV25-1 to TRBJ1-2; D unresolved. The CDR3 spans 12 residues. CDR1 MGHDK and CDR2 SYGVNS come from the germline V gene. V lost 4 bases and J lost 2, with 5 bases in between. The CDR3 DNA reads as TGTGCCAGCAGTGGACTCAACTATGGCTACACCTTC. Translating it yields CASSGLNYGYTF.

The genes are TRBV11-2 and TRBJ2-7; 7 nucleotides line up with TRBD1. The CDR3 has 14 amino acids. Germline V gives CDR1 SGHAT, CDR2 FQNNGV. The V and J ends lost 5 bases and 0 bases, in that order; junction bases with no gene match: 4. The CDR3: CASSQTGASYEQYF. The CDR3, as DNA: TGTGCCAGCAGCCAAACAGGGGCCTCCTACGAGCAGTACTTC.

The chain joins TRBV28 to TRBJ1-2; D is perhaps TRBD1 (5 bases). Per the germline V gene, CDR1 is MDHEN and CDR2 is SYDVKM. V lost 8 bases and J 1 base, leaving 17 bases between the germline ends. The CDR3 loop spans 15 amino acids. The CDR3 DNA sequence: TGTGCCAGCCGGGACGATCCCCTTCTTAACTATGGCTACACCTTC. Translation: CASRDDPLLNYGYTF.

V usage is TRBV7-2 and J usage is TRBJ2-7, with a tentative D call TRBD2 (6 bases). CDR1 and CDR2 from the germline V gene are SGHTA and FQGNSA. This CDR3 has 15 amino acids. With 1 base removed from V and 4 bases from J, the gap between germline ends came to 14 bases. The chain's CDR3 is CASSLVPLSGYEQYF. The CDR3 region has the DNA TGTGCCAGCAGCTTAGTCCCCCTTAGCGGATACGAGCAGTACTTC.

The chain carries TRBV27 and TRBJ2-3, with TRBD2 matching over 11 bases. Germline V gene data show CDR1 as MNHEY and CDR2 as SMNVEV (reference sequence). CDR3 length: 16 residues. V gave up 6 bases and J gave up 2 bases; unmatched junction bases: 7. CDR3 amino acids: CASRTASGRTTDTQYF. CDR3 nucleotide sequence: TGTGCCAGCAGGACTGCTAGCGGGAGGACCACAGATACGCAGTATTTT.

The chain has TRBV2 and TRBJ2-7, with D uncertain. The CDR3 is 11 amino acids. Trimming took 6 bases from V and 6 from J, leaving 9 bases between them. Looked up from germline, CDR1 is SNHLY and CDR2 is FYNNEI. The CDR3 nucleotides are TGTGCCAGCAGCCCACCCGCCGAGCAGTACTTC. It codes for CASSPPAEQYF.

V gene TRBV4-1 combines with J gene TRBJ1-2; D call uncertain. The germline CDR1 and CDR2 sequences are MGHRA and YSYEKL. The V and J ends lost 2 bases and 1 base respectively, with 5 bases between them. CDR3 length: 13 amino acids. DNA of the CDR3: TGCGCCAGCAGCCAAAGGGTTAACTATGGCTACACCTTC. Translation: CASSQRVNYGYTF.

This sequence joins TRBV30 and TRBJ2-4; D is possibly TRBD2 (6 bases). V shed 5 bases and J shed 9 bases, with 20 bases lying between them. The CDR3 is 14 amino acids. Germline V gene lookup returns CDR1 GTSNPN and CDR2 SVGIG (reference sequence). CDR3 bases: TGTGCCTGGGCCGAGATGGGGGAGGAAGGCATTCAGTACTTC. It translates to CAWAEMGEEGIQYF.

The chain recombines TRBV13 with TRBJ2-7; 10 nucleotides line up with TRBD2. The CDR3 extends over 16 amino acids. CDR1 and CDR2 (germline): PRHDT, FYEKMQ (reference sequence). The junction had 8 bases not matched to a gene; V was cut back by 4 bases and J by 2 bases. CDR3 sequence (DNA): TGTGCCAGCAGCTCCACCGGACTAGCGGCGCCCTACGAGCAGTACTTC. Translating it yields CASSSTGLAAPYEQYF.

J is TRBJ2-7 and V is TRBV4-3; 9 bases fit TRBD2. CDR3 length: 15 residues. Germline CDR1 LGHNA, CDR2 YSLEER. Germline trimming cut 3 bases from V and 3 bases from J; bases unmatched to any gene: 6. The CDR3: CASSQVGLAGYEQYF. CDR3 nucleotides: TGCGCCAGCAGCCAGGTGGGACTAGCTGGCTACGAGCAGTACTTC.

CDR3 region: CASSREWDTERRDYGYTF. CDR3 DNA: TGTGCCAGCAGCAGGGAATGGGACACCGAACGCAGAGACTATGGCTACACCTTC. J is TRBJ1-2 and V is TRBV25-1; tentatively, D is TRBD1 (6 bases). The CDR3 has 18 residues. Trimming left V 6 bases short and J 3 bases short, with 26 bases between. Germline V gene data show CDR1 as MGHDK and CDR2 as SYGVNS.

V usage is TRBV28 and J usage is TRBJ1-2; 10 nucleotides line up with TRBD1. Per the germline V gene, CDR1 is MDHEN and CDR2 is SYDVKM. J was trimmed by 8 bases and V by 6 bases; bases with no gene match: 6. This CDR3 spans 13 amino acids. Here the CDR3 reads CASRDRGERGYTF. The CDR3 DNA sequence: TGTGCCAGCAGGGACAGGGGGGAGAGGGGCTACACCTTC.

V and J are TRBV14 and TRBJ2-1; D unclear. Germline lookup yields CDR1 SGHDN and CDR2 FVKESK. V shed 5 bases and J shed 3 bases, with 5 bases lying between them. The CDR3 has 12 residues. Here the CDR3 reads CASSSIYNEQFF. CDR3 nucleotides: TGTGCCAGCAGCTCCATCTACAATGAGCAGTTCTTC.

V gene TRBV25-1 combines with J gene TRBJ2-5, with TRBD2 matching over 7 bases. V shed 5 bases, J shed 1 base, and the junction held 7 bases outside the gene matches. Germline-derived CDR1 and CDR2 are MGHDK and SYGVNS. The CDR3 has 15 amino acids. For the CDR3, the DNA is TGTGCCAGCAGTCCCACGGGACTACGCCAAGAGACCCAGTACTTC. Translation: CASSPTGLRQETQYF.

The J gene is TRBJ2-5, the V gene TRBV2; TRBD2 is a possible D gene (6 bases). CDR3 size: 15 residues. Germline-derived CDR1 and CDR2 are SNHLY and FYNNEI. The V end lost 2 bases, the J end lost 2 bases, and 12 bases lay between the germline ends. The CDR3 sequence is CASSEWSSEQETQYF. In DNA, the CDR3 is TGTGCCAGCAGTGAATGGTCTAGCGAGCAAGAGACCCAGTACTTC.

V usage is TRBV11-2 and J usage is TRBJ2-1; D possibly corresponds to TRBD1 (6 bases). There are 13 residues in the CDR3. Germline lookup yields CDR1 SGHAT and CDR2 FQNNGV. V dropped 5 bases and J dropped 8 bases, with 13 bases sitting between them. This CDR3 is CASSIHRVYEQFF. CDR3 nucleotide sequence: TGTGCCAGCAGCATACACAGGGTATATGAGCAGTTCTTC.

The J gene is TRBJ1-2, the V gene TRBV5-6; TRBD1 matches 7 bases. This CDR3 is built from 17 residues. CDR1 is SGHDT and CDR2 is YYEEEE in the germline V gene. The J segment lost 1 base and the V segment lost 4 bases, leaving 13 bases of the junction unmatched. The CDR3 reads CASSDHPAGQNNYGYTF. DNA for the CDR3: TGTGCCAGCAGCGACCACCCAGCGGGACAGAATAACTATGGCTACACCTTC.

The V gene is TRBV14, the J gene TRBJ2-3, with D unclear. The CDR3 length is 15 residues. The germline V gene encodes CDR1 SGHDN and CDR2 FVKESK. V lost 2 bases and J 2 bases, leaving 11 bases between the germline ends. Here the CDR3 reads CASSQYGISTDTQYF. Written as DNA, the CDR3 is TGTGCCAGCAGCCAATATGGGATCTCCACAGATACGCAGTATTTT.